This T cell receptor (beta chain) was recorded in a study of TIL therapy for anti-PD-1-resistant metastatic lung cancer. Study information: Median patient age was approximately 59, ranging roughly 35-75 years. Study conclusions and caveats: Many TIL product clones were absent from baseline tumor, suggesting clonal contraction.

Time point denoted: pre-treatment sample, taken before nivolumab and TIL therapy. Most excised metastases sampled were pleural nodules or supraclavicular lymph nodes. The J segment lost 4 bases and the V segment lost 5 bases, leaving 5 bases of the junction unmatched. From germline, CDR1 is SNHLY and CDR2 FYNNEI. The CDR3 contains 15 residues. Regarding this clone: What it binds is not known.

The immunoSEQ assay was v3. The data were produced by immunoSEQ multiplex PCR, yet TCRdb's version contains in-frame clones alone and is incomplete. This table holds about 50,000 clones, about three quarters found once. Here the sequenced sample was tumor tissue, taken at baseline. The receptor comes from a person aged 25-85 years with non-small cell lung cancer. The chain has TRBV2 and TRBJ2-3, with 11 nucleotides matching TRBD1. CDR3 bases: TGTGCCAGCAGTTCTCCGGGACAGGGGGCAGATACGCAGTATTTT. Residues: CASSSPGQGADTQYF.